Listed below are T cell receptor beta chains from one sample, sequenced in a study of T cells after yellow fever vaccination. One entry per CDR3 protein, called by TCRdb with MiXCR from the 5' RACE reads. The sample comprises hundreds of thousands of distinct CDR3 sequences, around 10% of which are singletons, and more than 15% rests with the top ten. Sequenced here: PBMCs, sampled on the day of the first yellow fever vaccination. These receptors came from a man aged 18 to 35 who received the YFV17D yellow fever vaccine. Both conserved end residues are part of each CDR3. A D gene is named only where the DNA matches it firmly. Only part of the rows carry a size: once, few, many, or a class if the clone is expanded.

size	D	J	V	DNA	CDR3
many	TRBD2	TRBJ2-7	TRBV29-1	TGCAGCGCACGAGGGGAGGGCTACGAGCAGTACTTC	CSARGEGYEQYF
many	.	TRBJ1-3	TRBV4-1	TGCGCCAGCAGCGATAACAGGGTACCTGGAAACACCATATATTTT	CASSDNRVPGNTIYF
few	.	TRBJ1-3	TRBV19	TGTGCCAGTAGTATCGGGTACAGAAGGGATGGAAACACCATATATTTT	CASSIGYRRDGNTIYF
few	.	TRBJ2-1	TRBV20-1	TGCAGTGCTAGTAGGGGGGCTAGATACAATGAGCAGTTCTTC	CSASRGARYNEQFF
.	.	TRBJ1-5	TRBV10-3	TGTGCCATCAGTCCACAGGGAAGCAATCAGCCCCAGCATTTT	CAISPQGSNQPQHF
.	.	TRBJ2-7	TRBV2	TGTGCCAGCACCTCCGTTGGTTACGAGCAGTACTTC	CASTSVGYEQYF
few	TRBD2	TRBJ2-1	TRBV18	TGTGCCAGCTCACAACCCGGGGGGGCCTCTATCAATGAGCAGTTCTTC	CASSQPGGASINEQFF
.	.	TRBJ1-5	TRBV19	TGTGCCAGTACAATCAGGGGCAATCAGCCCCAGCATTTT	CASTIRGNQPQHF
few	.	TRBJ2-2	TRBV12-3/TRBV12-4	TGTGCCAGCAGTTTCCAGCAGGGCGTCACCGGGGAGCTGTTTTTT	CASSFQQGVTGELFF
few	.	TRBJ2-5	TRBV20-1	TGCAGTGCTAGATCGGACTGGAAAGAGACCCAGTACTTC	CSARSDWKETQYF
few	TRBD2	TRBJ2-1	TRBV7-8	TGTGCCAGCAGCTTCGGTGGGGGAGGGAGATACAATGAGCAGTTCTTC	CASSFGGGGRYNEQFF
.	.	TRBJ2-1	TRBV7-2	TGTGCCAGCAGCTTAGGAGGGTCCGACAATGAGCAGTTCTTC	CASSLGGSDNEQFF
.	.	TRBJ1-5	TRBV6-2/TRBV6-3	TGTGCCAGCAGGACGGGACATCAGCCCCAGCATTTT	CASRTGHQPQHF
few	TRBD2	TRBJ2-1	TRBV28	TGTGCCAGCAGTTTTGCGCGGGGGGCCTTCAATGAGCAGTTCTTC	CASSFARGAFNEQFF
few	TRBD1	TRBJ1-1	TRBV6-5	TGTGCCAGCAGTTCCAGGGGGATCACTGAAGCTTTCTTT	CASSSRGITEAFF
.	TRBD2	TRBJ2-7	TRBV23-1	TGCGCCAGCAGTCCCGCGGGACTAGCTTTACACGAGCAGTACTTC	CASSPAGLALHEQYF
.	.	TRBJ1-6	TRBV7-9	TGTGCCAGCAGCTTAAGCGAAGACCTCCACTTT	CASSLSEDLHF
.	TRBD1	TRBJ1-4	TRBV7-2	TGTGCCAGCAGCCTACGTCCCGGGACAGGGCTGGAAGAAAAACTGTTTTTT	CASSLRPGTGLEEKLFF
few	.	TRBJ1-3	TRBV6-2/TRBV6-3	TGTGCCAGCAGTTCGGGGGCTGGAAACACCATATATTTT	CASSSGAGNTIYF
.	.	TRBJ2-1	TRBV5-1	TGCGCCAGCAGCTTGGGTGGGGGGGCTTATCGTGAGCAGTTCTTC	CASSLGGGAYREQFF
.	.	TRBJ1-2	TRBV19	TGTGCCAGCGGCACGGGCATCACCCCCAACTATGGCTACACCTTC	CASGTGITPNYGYTF
few	.	TRBJ1-1	TRBV4-1	TGCGCCAGCAGCCGCAACAGCCTCATGAACACTGAAGCTTTCTTT	CASSRNSLMNTEAFF
.	TRBD1	TRBJ1-4	TRBV6-1	TGTGCCAGCAGCCTGGACAGGGGATATGGTGAAAAACTGTTTTTT	CASSLDRGYGEKLFF
.	.	TRBJ2-1	TRBV6-2/TRBV6-3	TGTGCCAGCAAACTACGAGCGGGGCGGACAGATGAGCAGTTCTTC	CASKLRAGRTDEQFF
many	.	TRBJ2-4	TRBV9	TGTGCCAGCAGCGGGGGGAAAAACATTCAGTACTTC	CASSGGKNIQYF
.	.	TRBJ1-6	TRBV12-3/TRBV12-4	TGTGCCAGCATCAACGACGGATCCCCCAATTCACCCCTCCACTTT	CASINDGSPNSPLHF
many	.	TRBJ1-5	TRBV4-3	TGCGCCAGCAGCCAAGATAGGAGACAGCCCCAGCATTTT	CASSQDRRQPQHF
many	TRBD1	TRBJ1-1	TRBV5-1	TGCGCCAGCAGGGATTGGACAGGGGGCGCTTTCACTGAAGCTTTCTTT	CASRDWTGGAFTEAFF
few	TRBD1	TRBJ2-2	TRBV6-5	TGTGCCAGCAGTTACCGCGCCGGGACAGGGCGACTCTTTCCCGGGGAGCTGTTTTTT	CASSYRAGTGRLFPGELFF
few	.	TRBJ2-3	TRBV7-9	TGTGCCAGCAGCTTAGGGGGCCGGAAGGAGAAGGATTTT	CASSLGGRKEKDF
.	.	TRBJ2-2	TRBV4-1	TGCGCCAGCAGCCTCAGGGTTGGGGACACCGGGGAGCTGTTTTTT	CASSLRVGDTGELFF
few	TRBD1	TRBJ1-1	TRBV18	TGTGCCAGCTCACTTCTACAGGGGGCCTCTGAAGCTTTCTTT	CASSLLQGASEAFF
many	TRBD1	TRBJ1-3	TRBV12-3/TRBV12-4	TGTGCCAGCGGCTTGACAGGGGGAAACACCATATATTTT	CASGLTGGNTIYF
few	TRBD2	TRBJ2-1	TRBV5-1	TGCGCCAGCAGCTTGGGAGCGGGGAGAGACAATGAGCAGTTCTTC	CASSLGAGRDNEQFF
.	.	TRBJ2-7	TRBV9	TGTGCCAGCAGCGCCCCGGATTCTGAACTAGGCGACATCGGGAAGCAGTACTTC	CASSAPDSELGDIGKQYF
many	.	TRBJ1-6	TRBV6-1	TGTGCCAGCAGATGGACTGGATTGGGGTCACCCCTCCACTTT	CASRWTGLGSPLHF
few	TRBD1	TRBJ2-7	TRBV27	TGTGCCAGCAGTTTACGCCCCCCCGGGACAGACCATTACGAGCAGTACTTC	CASSLRPPGTDHYEQYF
few	TRBD1	TRBJ1-6	TRBV4-3	TGCGCCAGCAGCCAAGACGGGGGACAGGGTCTACTCCACTTT	CASSQDGGQGLLHF
.	.	TRBJ2-6	TRBV5-4	TGTGCCAGCATCAACCCGACATCTCCTGGGGCCAACGTCCTGACTTTC	CASINPTSPGANVLTF
.	.	TRBJ2-5	TRBV6-5	TGTGCCAGCAGTAACGACAGGCAAGAGACCCAGTACTTC	CASSNDRQETQYF
.	.	TRBJ2-2	TRBV2	TGTGCCAGCAGTGTGGGCAGGCGGAACACCGGGGAGCTGTTTTTT	CASSVGRRNTGELFF
few	.	TRBJ2-3	TRBV30	TGTGCCTGGAGCTGGGGGTTAGATACGCAGTATTTT	CAWSWGLDTQYF
.	TRBD1	TRBJ2-5	TRBV5-6	TGTGCCAGCCGGGGACAGGGGGCGTCACAAGAGACCCAGTACTTC	CASRGQGASQETQYF
.	.	TRBJ1-1	TRBV7-2	TGTGCCAGCAGACCAACAGGGAACACTGAAGCTTTCTTT	CASRPTGNTEAFF
many	.	TRBJ1-1	TRBV20-1	TGCAGGGGGTGGGGGACTGAAGCTTTCTTT	CRGWGTEAFF
.	TRBD2	TRBJ2-7	TRBV2	TGTACCAGCAGTTTAGCGCCAATTTCCGGGGGGGGCCGGTGGGAGCAGTACTTC	CTSSLAPISGGGRWEQYF
few	.	TRBJ1-5	TRBV20-1	TGCAGTGCCACCGGGATCTGGAGAAATCAGCCCCAGCATTTT	CSATGIWRNQPQHF
.	TRBD2	TRBJ2-1	TRBV7-3	TGTGCCAGCAGCTTAAGCGGGGGGCGCTCCTACAATGAGCAGTTCTTC	CASSLSGGRSYNEQFF
.	TRBD2	TRBJ2-3	TRBV10-3	TGTGCCAGTACCCCTCTCCCGGGGGGGCCGAGAGATACGCAGTATTTT	CASTPLPGGPRDTQYF
.	.	TRBJ1-1	TRBV18	TGTGCCAGCTCACCACCAGGGAAGTTAGACACTGAAGCTTTCTTT	CASSPPGKLDTEAFF